This T cell receptor beta chain came from a study of T cell repertoires in cytomegalovirus infection. Study-wide results and caveats: The cumulative frequency of public TCR beta families distinguished individuals who carried CMV together with the relevant HLA. Clonotypes of TCR beta that were HLA-C-restricted and CMV-specific dominated the ex vivo response.

CDR1 and CDR2 from the germline V gene are MNHEY and SVGAGI. The length of the CDR3 is 13 residues. Deletions cut 5 bases from V and 4 bases from J, with 11 bases between. MiXCR was run by TCRdb on the reads, yielding one entry per CDR3 protein. Of a few hundred thousand distinct CDR3 sequences in the sample, 9.5% were seen once. Turning to this clonotype: Antigen unknown.

Source material: PBMCs. This TCR was sampled from a human donor in good health (CMV status not recorded). Some clones in this sample may be carry-over from other donors' samples. The gene calls are TRBV6-5 and TRBJ1-2; the D gene is possibly TRBD1 (5 bases). CDR3 DNA sequence: TGTGCCAGCAGTCAAAGGGGTACCTATGGCTACACCTTC. Protein sequence: CASSQRGTYGYTF.